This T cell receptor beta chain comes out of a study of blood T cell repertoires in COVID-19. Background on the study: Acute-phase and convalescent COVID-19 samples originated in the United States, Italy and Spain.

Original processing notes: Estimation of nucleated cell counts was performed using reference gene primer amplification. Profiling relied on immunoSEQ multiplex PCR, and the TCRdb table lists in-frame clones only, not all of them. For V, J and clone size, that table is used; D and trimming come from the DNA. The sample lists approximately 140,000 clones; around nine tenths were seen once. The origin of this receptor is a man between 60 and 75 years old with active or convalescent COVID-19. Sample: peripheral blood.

DNA of the CDR3: TGTGCCAGCACTTCACAGGGGGGGAATTCACCCCTCCACTTT. Translated, it gives CASTSQGGNSPLHF. The chain recombines TRBV28 with TRBJ1-6, with TRBD1 matching over 8 bases. The V segment lost 7 bases and the J segment 7 bases; nucleotides outside the gene matches: 6. The length of the CDR3 is 14 residues. Germline V lookup: CDR1 MDHEN, CDR2 SYDVKM.